This TCR beta chain originates from a study of cytomegalovirus exposure and HLA in healthy donors. As for the study in general: A preliminary data release comprised 80 million to 95 million unique TCRs obtained from HLA-typed donors.

PCR employed 60 Vbeta and 13 Jbeta primers. The protocol was immunoSEQ multiplex PCR, while the TCRdb copy is restricted to in-frame clones and leaves out a portion. The data contain some 60,000 clones, more than 75% of them singletons. This CDR3 is 14 amino acids long. V was trimmed by 5 bases and J by 2 bases, leaving 12 bases between them. Germline V gives CDR1 MNHNS, CDR2 SASEGT. The source material was PBMCs. The rearrangement joins TRBV6-1 to TRBJ1-2, with D hard to call. The source is a male donor in good health and CMV-seronegative. CDR3 in DNA: TGTGCCAGCAGTCTAGACCAAAGGAACTATGGCTACACCTTC. Translation: CASSLDQRNYGYTF.